One sample yielded the 24 T cell receptor beta chains listed below, sequenced in a study of vaccination and CD4 T cells after COVID-19. The treatment is: roughly 10-day PBMC culture with coronavirus spike peptide pools or control peptides (ViraFEST assay). Scientists ran DNA taken from cultured CD4+ T cells through the Oncomine TCR Beta short-read assay for sequencing. TCRdb reanalysed the PCR reads using MiXCR and keeps one entry per CDR3 protein. This sample has over 10,000 distinct CDR3 sequences, with less than 30% found just once. For these receptors, no antigen is known. Material: CD4+ T cells from blood, cultured in vitro, obtained before SARS-CoV-2 vaccination. These receptors all stem from a human donor who received a COVID-19 vaccine.

This chain links TRBV5-1 with TRBJ2-3; 8 nucleotides match TRBD1. With 0 bases clipped from V and 1 base from J, the junction kept 4 bases outside the gene matches. The CDR3 sequence is 16 residues long. Germline CDR1 and CDR2: SGHRS and YFSETQ. Here the CDR3 reads CASSLDPGQGTDTQYF. DNA of the CDR3: TGCGCCAGCAGCTTGGACCCGGGACAGGGCACAGATACGCAGTATTTT.

The V gene is TRBV10-3, the J gene TRBJ2-1; unclear D gene. Trimming took off 3 bases at V and 10 bases at J, with 10 bases between the two ends. From germline, CDR1 is ENHRY and CDR2 SYGVKD. The CDR3 sequence is 12 residues long. The CDR3 is CAISDGVTEQFF. CDR3 nucleotide sequence: TGTGCCATCAGTGATGGGGTGACCGAGCAGTTCTTC.

The chain uses TRBV12-3 or TRBV12-4 and TRBJ2-5, with D perhaps matching TRBD2 (6 bases). There are 15 residues in the CDR3. The V end lost 4 bases, the J end lost 3 bases, and 15 bases lay between the germline ends. The CDR3 DNA reads as TGTGCCAGCAGTTCCATCCCGGGGGAGGAAGAGACCCAGTACTTC. Amino acid sequence: CASSSIPGEEETQYF.

V and J are TRBV4-2 and TRBJ2-5; possible D gene TRBD1, 5 bases. The ends were cut back, 1 base at V and 1 base at J, with 13 bases in the middle. The germline CDR1 and CDR2 sequences are LGHNA and YNFKEQ. The CDR3 runs to 16 residues. CDR3 coding DNA: TGTGCCAGCAGCCAAGGTGGCAGGGTAACCCAAGAGACCCAGTACTTC. Its translation: CASSQGGRVTQETQYF.

This clonotype was recorded a few times. The V and J genes are TRBV30 and TRBJ1-2; 7 bases fit TRBD1. J gave up 8 bases and V 2 bases, and 14 bases lay outside the gene matches. CDR3 length equals 15 residues. In germline, CDR1 is GTSNPN, CDR2 SVGIG (reference sequence). For the CDR3, the DNA is TGTGCCTGGAGTCCAGGGAGACAGGGTTACAGGGGCTACACCTTC. As protein: CAWSPGRQGYRGYTF.

This clonotype was found a few times. The V gene is TRBV20-1, the J gene TRBJ1-1, with a possible D match to TRBD1 (5 bases). The V and J ends lost 0 bases and 3 bases respectively, with 17 bases between them. This CDR3 is built from 16 residues. CDR1 DFQATT and CDR2 SNEGSKA come from the germline V gene (reference sequence). CDR3 region: CSARERKGKLDTEAFF. CDR3 coding DNA: TGCAGTGCTAGAGAACGAAAGGGGAAATTGGACACTGAAGCTTTCTTT.

This clonotype occurred a few times. The rearrangement joins TRBV7-8 to TRBJ2-2, with a tentative D call TRBD1 (6 bases). The V end was cut by 6 bases, the J end by 4 bases, with 15 bases between. Germline loops: CDR1 SGHVS, CDR2 FQNEAQ. This CDR3 comprises 15 residues. The CDR3 spells CASRKAGASTGELFF. CDR3 bases: TGTGCCAGCAGGAAGGCAGGGGCGAGCACCGGGGAGCTGTTTTTT.

The chain is built from TRBV12-3 or TRBV12-4 and TRBJ2-6; possibly TRBD2 for D (6 bases). The V end lost 1 base, the J end lost 4 bases, and 8 bases lay between the germline ends. The CDR3 covers 15 residues. The CDR3 sequence is CASSLELAGANVLTF. In DNA, the CDR3 is TGTGCCAGCAGTTTAGAACTAGCCGGGGCCAACGTCCTGACTTTC.

V gene TRBV20-1 combines with J gene TRBJ1-5, with 8 bases that match TRBD1. Trimming took 6 bases from V and 7 from J; bases not matched to a gene: 11. The CDR3 length is 14 residues. Germline lookup yields CDR1 DFQATT and CDR2 SNEGSKA (reference sequence). For the CDR3, the DNA is TGCAGTGCCGACCGACAGGGGCCCAGGCAGCCCCAGCATTTT. This gives the protein CSADRQGPRQPQHF.

Relative to its sample, this clonotype is medium-sized. The CDR3 DNA reads TGTGCCATCAGTGAGTCAGGGACTTCTAACTATGGCTACACCTTC. Its protein is CAISESGTSNYGYTF. V is TRBV10-3 and J is TRBJ1-2; the D gene is possibly TRBD1 (5 bases). Trimming stripped 0 bases from V and 0 bases from J, with 8 bases between. The CDR3 covers 15 residues. Germline-derived CDR1 and CDR2 are ENHRY and SYGVKD.

This clonotype was picked up a small number of times. The V and J genes are TRBV19 and TRBJ1-5, with 7 bases fitting TRBD1. Trimming at V came to 6 bases and at J to 5 bases, leaving 10 bases not matched to a gene. CDR1 and CDR2 (germline): LNHDA, SQIVND (reference sequence). The CDR3 spans 15 residues. The CDR3 DNA reads TGTGCCAGTAGCCCCGACAGGGAGAATGATCAGCCCCAGCATTTT. Translation gives CASSPDRENDQPQHF.

This clonotype turned up a few times. The rearrangement uses TRBV10-3 and TRBJ2-3, with TRBD2 identical over 9 bases. Germline V gene data show CDR1 as ENHRY and CDR2 as SYGVKD. V lost 6 bases to trimming and J lost 2 bases; unmatched junction nucleotides: 3. The CDR3 is 14 amino acids. CDR3 amino acids: CAISRLAATDTQYF. In nucleotides, the CDR3 is TGTGCCATCAGCAGACTAGCGGCCACAGATACGCAGTATTTT.

A single count supports this clonotype. V and J are TRBV24-1 and TRBJ1-1; 9 bases are shared with TRBD1. Germline assignment: CDR1 KGHDR and CDR2 SFDVKD. The CDR3 spans 16 residues. With 1 base clipped from V and 6 bases from J, the junction kept 8 bases outside the gene matches. The chain's CDR3 is CATSDFPDRGSSEAFF. In DNA form, the CDR3 reads TGTGCCACCAGTGATTTCCCGGACAGGGGATCCTCTGAAGCTTTCTTT.

This clonotype was seen only once. CDR3 in amino acids: CASSQDAGLELKTQYF. The CDR3 region has the DNA TGTGCCAGCAGCCAAGATGCGGGACTAGAGCTAAAGACCCAGTACTTC. The V call is TRBV4-2, the J call TRBJ2-5, with 8 bases matching TRBD2. The germline CDR1 and CDR2 sequences are LGHNA and YNFKEQ. Trimming took 0 bases from V and 6 from J; bases not matched to a gene: 9. This CDR3 has 16 amino acids.

In this sample, this clonotype is medium-sized (0.01 to 0.1%). The rearrangement links TRBV27 to TRBJ1-1, with 12 bases matching TRBD1. CDR1 and CDR2 from the germline V gene are MNHEY and SMNVEV (reference sequence). This CDR3 is built from 15 residues. The V segment lost 0 bases and the J segment 11 bases; nucleotides outside the gene matches: 7. The CDR3 region has the DNA TGTGCCAGCAGTTTATCCTCTGGGACAGGGGGCGTCGCTTTCTTT. Its translation: CASSLSSGTGGVAFF.

Only a few counts were recorded for this clonotype. V and J are TRBV10-3 and TRBJ2-5; TRBD2 aligns across 14 bases. The germline V gene encodes CDR1 ENHRY and CDR2 SYGVKD. After removal of 5 bases from V and 2 bases from J, the junction contained 1 base not matched to a gene. The CDR3 covers 15 residues. This chain's CDR3 is CAISWTSGGQETQYF. For the CDR3, the DNA is TGTGCCATCAGTTGGACTAGCGGGGGGCAAGAGACCCAGTACTTC.

Notes on this clonotype: The junction departs from germline at one end; a sequencing error may be responsible. The CDR3 region is CASRLMGGKNTETFF. In nucleotides, the CDR3 is TGTGCCAGCAGACTAATGGGAGGGAAGAACACTGAAACTTTCTTT. V gene TRBV12-3 or TRBV12-4 combines with J gene TRBJ1-1; D unresolved. This CDR3 comprises 15 residues.

This clonotype rates as medium-sized. The chain is built from TRBV2 and TRBJ1-2; a weak D match, TRBD1 (6 bases). Germline CDR1 reads SNHLY; CDR2 reads FYNNEI. CDR3 length: 11 amino acids. Trimming cost V 6 bases and J 13 bases, with 15 bases left between them. The CDR3 DNA reads as TGTGCCAGCAGCGAACAGGGACCTCTCACCTTC. Translated, it gives CASSEQGPLTF.

On this clonotype itself: Mismatch with germline at one junction end may stem from a read error. The V gene is TRBV20-1, the J gene TRBJ1-2; weak D call: TRBD1 (5 bases). Germline CDR1 and CDR2: DFQATT and SNEGSKA (reference sequence). CDR3 size: 13 residues. The CDR3: CSARVRGRDGPSF. Written as DNA, the CDR3 is TGCAGTGCTAGAGTTCGGGGGAGGGACGGCCCTTCCTTC.

The rearrangement uses TRBV7-9 and TRBJ1-1; 7 nucleotides align to TRBD1. Germline V CDR1 and CDR2: SEHNR, FQNEAQ (reference sequence). V lost 6 bases to trimming and J lost 5 bases; unmatched junction nucleotides: 9. There are 14 residues in the CDR3. The CDR3 nucleotides read TGTGCCAGCAGGTACGACAGGGAGGGAACTGAAGCTTTCTTT. It specifies CASRYDREGTEAFF.

The chain employs TRBV30 and TRBJ2-7; D remains unclear. The germline V and J ends were trimmed by 0 bases and 0 bases, with 12 bases remaining between them. This CDR3 spans 15 amino acids. The V gene's germline CDR1 is GTSNPN and CDR2 SVGIG (reference sequence). CDR3 nucleotide sequence: TGTGCCTGGAGTGTGGGCGTCTCGAGCTCCTACGAGCAGTACTTC. This sequence encodes CAWSVGVSSSYEQYF.

V usage is TRBV2 and J usage is TRBJ1-6, with D possibly being TRBD1 (6 bases). CDR1 and CDR2 from the germline V gene are SNHLY and FYNNEI. V lost 7 bases and J lost 4, with 11 bases in between. The CDR3 has 14 amino acids. The CDR3 DNA reads TGTGCCAGCATGATTGACAGGTATAATTCACCCCTCCACTTT. It encodes CASMIDRYNSPLHF.

V gene TRBV10-2 combines with J gene TRBJ1-2; D is unresolved. The V gene lost 4 bases and the J gene lost 6 bases, with 12 bases spanning the gap. This CDR3 comprises 13 residues. CDR1 and CDR2 (germline): WSHSY, SAAADI. CDR3 region: CASSGWIRHGYTF. CDR3 DNA sequence: TGCGCCAGCAGTGGGTGGATTCGACATGGCTACACCTTC.

This clonotype was picked up a small number of times. J is TRBJ1-5 and V is TRBV21-1; TRBD1 is taken as the D call from the table, unchecked against the DNA. TRBV21-1 is listed as a pseudogene. This CDR3 is built from 15 residues. The CDR3 coding sequence is TGTGCCAGCAGCAAGGGGCGGCAGGCCAGTCAGCCCCAGCATTTT. Translating gives CASSKGRQASQPQHF.